Listed below are T cell receptor beta chains from one sample, sequenced in a study of long-term antiretroviral therapy in people with HIV. Sequenced by immunoSEQ multiplex PCR; TCRdb stores in-frame clones only, minus some. This table holds about 21,000 clones, approximately 90% found once. The material sequenced was unsorted PBMCs, taken 2.3 years after starting antiretroviral therapy. The receptors were gathered from a man between 60 and 75 years old with HIV. Both conserved end residues are part of each CDR3. A D gene is named only where the DNA matches it firmly. Clone size is stated in some rows and not others, as once, few, many or a class when expanded.

NA	TRBD1	TRBV6-6	TRBJ1-1	CASSHQGQGETEAFF	TGTGCCAGCAGTCACCAGGGACAGGGGGAAACTGAAGCTTTCTTT
NA	TRBD2	TRBV4-2	TRBJ2-1	CASSQEGGRASYNEQFF	TGTGCCAGCAGCCAAGAAGGCGGGAGGGCCTCTTACAATGAGCAGTTCTTC
NA	TRBD1	TRBV6-5	TRBJ2-3	CASSFTGGNTDTQYF	TGTGCCAGCAGCTTCACAGGGGGAAACACAGATACGCAGTATTTT
NA	NA	TRBV5-1	TRBJ1-1	CASSLGGSDTEAFF	TGCGCCAGCAGCTTGGGGGGATCGGACACTGAAGCTTTCTTT
NA	NA	TRBV14	TRBJ2-2	CASSRGVNTGELFF	TGTGCCAGCAGCCGGGGGGTGAACACCGGGGAGCTGTTTTTT
NA	NA	TRBV2	TRBJ2-7	CASSLSGTLSYEQYF	TGTGCCAGCAGTCTCTCCGGGACCCTTTCCTACGAGCAGTACTTC
once	TRBD1	TRBV7-2	TRBJ2-7	CASSLDPGQGRFF	TGTGCCAGCAGCTTAGATCCGGGACAGGGCCGCTTCTTC
NA	NA	TRBV30	TRBJ2-2	CAWSVSLGDTGELFF	TGTGCCTGGAGTGTAAGCTTGGGAGACACCGGGGAGCTGTTTTTT
NA	NA	TRBV5-4	TRBJ2-5	CASSLEGDAGETQYF	TGTGCCAGCAGCTTGGAAGGGGATGCGGGTGAGACCCAGTACTTC
NA	TRBD1	TRBV5-1	TRBJ2-6	CASSLGGGPSSGANVLTF	TGCGCCAGCAGCTTGGGAGGGGGCCCAAGCTCTGGGGCCAACGTCCTGACTTTC
NA	NA	TRBV11-1	TRBJ1-2	CASSLLQGNYGYTF	TGTGCCAGCAGCTTATTACAGGGTAACTATGGCTACACCTTC
NA	TRBD1	TRBV7-8	TRBJ1-2	CASSPGGTSGYGYTF	TGTGCCAGCAGCCCAGGGGGGACCTCAGGCTATGGCTACACCTTC
NA	TRBD1	TRBV27	TRBJ2-5	CASSLSRTGPRIGETQYF	TGTGCCAGCAGTTTATCTCGGACAGGGCCAAGGATTGGGGAGACCCAGTACTTC
NA	NA	TRBV7-2	TRBJ1-2	CASSLDLGRKDGYTF	TGTGCCAGCAGCTTAGACCTGGGCAGGAAGGATGGCTACACCTTC
NA	TRBD1	TRBV6-6	TRBJ2-2	CASSYPQGVGGELFF	TGTGCCAGCAGTTACCCACAGGGGGTAGGCGGGGAGCTGTTTTTT
few	NA	TRBV2	TRBJ2-5	CASKGDQETQYF	TGTGCCAGCAAGGGGGACCAAGAGACCCAGTACTTC
NA	TRBD1	TRBV7-2	TRBJ1-2	CASSTLAGTGVYGYTF	TGTGCCAGCAGCACCCTAGCCGGGACAGGGGTCTACGGCTACACCTTC
NA	NA	TRBV9	TRBJ1-3	CASSAEQGSGNTIYF	TGTGCCAGCAGCGCCGAACAGGGCTCTGGAAACACCATATATTTT
NA	NA	TRBV5-4	TRBJ2-7	CASSFIGGASYEQYF	TGTGCCAGCAGCTTTATCGGGGGTGCCTCCTACGAGCAGTACTTC
NA	NA	TRBV5-1	TRBJ2-7	CASSLATGEAYEQYF	TGCGCCAGCAGCTTGGCCACAGGGGAGGCCTACGAGCAGTACTTC
NA	TRBD1	TRBV5-1	TRBJ2-3	CASSPGGSPDTQYF	TGCGCCAGCAGCCCAGGGGGTTCCCCAGATACGCAGTATTTT
NA	NA	TRBV6-6	TRBJ2-3	CASSLMGVGTQYF	TGTGCCAGCAGTTTAATGGGGGTTGGTACGCAGTATTTT
NA	NA	TRBV2	TRBJ2-5	CASSENGGRTQYF	TGTGCCAGCAGTGAGAACGGCGGTAGGACCCAGTACTTC
NA	TRBD2	TRBV2	TRBJ2-5	CASSGVRAGGGETQYF	TGTGCCAGCAGTGGGGTGCGGGCGGGGGGCGGAGAGACCCAGTACTTC
NA	NA	TRBV7-2	TRBJ2-2	CASSFSPGANLVPGELFF	TGTGCCAGCAGCTTTTCGCCAGGGGCCAACCTTGTCCCTGGGGAGCTGTTTTTT
NA	NA	TRBV11-3	TRBJ2-7	CASSLTAGETYEQYF	TGTGCCAGCAGCTTAACGGCAGGCGAAACCTACGAGCAGTACTTC
NA	NA	TRBV7-2	TRBJ1-1	CASSYGQTEAFF	TGTGCCAGCAGCTACGGACAGACTGAAGCTTTCTTT
NA	TRBD2	TRBV28	TRBJ2-1	CASSLLAGGHNEQFF	TGTGCCAGCAGTTTACTAGCGGGGGGCCACAATGAGCAGTTCTTC
NA	NA	TRBV18	TRBJ2-3	CASSPPGTDTQYF	TGTGCCAGCTCACCACCCGGAACAGATACGCAGTATTTT
NA	TRBD1	TRBV15	TRBJ1-5	CATSSYGTGANQPQHF	TGTGCCACCAGCTCTTATGGGACAGGCGCTAATCAGCCCCAGCATTTT
medium-sized	NA	TRBV2	TRBJ2-3	CASSDEDGLTDTQYF	TGTGCCAGCAGTGACGAGGATGGTCTCACAGATACGCAGTATTTT
once	NA	TRBV6-5	TRBJ2-1	CASSYGLAYNEQFF	TGTGCCAGCAGTTACGGGCTAGCCTACAATGAGCAGTTCTTC
NA	TRBD1	TRBV10-3	TRBJ1-1	CAISLGGRLTEAFF	TGTGCCATCAGTTTAGGGGGCCGCCTCACTGAAGCTTTCTTT
NA	TRBD1	TRBV6-4	TRBJ2-7	CASSGQEPYEQYF	TGTGCCAGCAGCGGACAGGAGCCCTACGAGCAGTACTTC
NA	NA	TRBV7-2	TRBJ1-6	CASSLVPISPLHF	TGTGCCAGCAGCTTGGTCCCCATTTCACCCCTCCACTTT
once	NA	TRBV18	TRBJ1-1	CASSTYQATNTEAFF	TGTGCCAGCTCAACCTACCAGGCGACGAACACTGAAGCTTTCTTT
NA	NA	TRBV19	TRBJ1-1	CASSKGPPGTEAFF	TGTGCCAGTAGTAAGGGACCTCCGGGCACTGAAGCTTTCTTT
once	TRBD1	TRBV10-3	TRBJ2-1	CASQFRGLNNEQFF	TGTGCCTCCCAATTCAGGGGGTTAAACAATGAGCAGTTCTTC
once	TRBD2	TRBV6-5	TRBJ2-7	CASSGSGGDRYEQYF	TGTGCCAGCAGTGGTAGCGGGGGGGACCGCTACGAGCAGTACTTC
NA	TRBD2	TRBV19	TRBJ2-7	CASSLQPGLAGEQYF	TGTGCCAGTAGTCTCCAACCGGGACTAGCGGGCGAGCAGTACTTC
NA	NA	TRBV11-2	TRBJ1-4	CASSSPLAVNNEKLFF	TGTGCCAGCAGCTCCCCTCTAGCCGTGAATAATGAAAAACTGTTTTTT
NA	NA	TRBV4-1	TRBJ1-1	CASSWGGNTEAFF	TGCGCCAGCAGCTGGGGGGGGAACACTGAAGCTTTCTTT
NA	TRBD1	TRBV19	TRBJ1-5	CASSIGTGAQPQHF	TGTGCCAGTAGTATAGGAACAGGGGCTCAGCCCCAGCATTTT
NA	NA	TRBV9	TRBJ2-7	CASSVGDKHSYEQYF	TGTGCCAGCAGCGTAGGGGACAAACACTCCTACGAGCAGTACTTC
NA	TRBD1	TRBV9	TRBJ2-2	CASSVRGRETGELFF	TGTGCCAGCAGCGTAAGGGGGCGTGAGACCGGGGAGCTGTTTTTT
NA	TRBD1	TRBV2	TRBJ1-5	CASSELGTGGSSNQPQHF	TGTGCCAGCAGTGAATTGGGGACAGGGGGCTCAAGCAATCAGCCCCAGCATTTT
NA	NA	TRBV7-3	TRBJ2-1	CASSLALGTFNEQFF	TGTGCCAGCAGCTTAGCCCTAGGGACGTTTAATGAGCAGTTCTTC
once	NA	TRBV6-5	TRBJ2-5	CASSYAGAGNQETQYF	TGTGCCAGCAGTTACGCCGGGGCGGGTAACCAAGAGACCCAGTACTTC
NA	NA	TRBV5-4	TRBJ2-7	CASHERSGSGYEQYF	TGTGCCAGCCACGAGAGGTCAGGGTCCGGCTACGAGCAGTACTTC
few	NA	TRBV19	TRBJ2-3	CASSFRTTTDTQYF	TGTGCCAGTAGTTTCAGGACTACCACAGATACGCAGTATTTT
NA	NA	TRBV5-1	TRBJ1-1	CASSTHRGVEAFF	TGCGCCAGCAGCACCCATAGGGGGGTAGAAGCTTTCTTT
NA	NA	TRBV7-8	TRBJ2-2	CASSLVGQGSGELFF	TGTGCCAGCAGCTTAGTGGGACAAGGATCCGGGGAGCTGTTTTTT
NA	TRBD1	TRBV10-1	TRBJ2-3	CAAGAGQGGGTDTQYF	TGCGCCGCGGGGGCGGGACAGGGGGGAGGGACGGATACGCAGTATTTT
NA	NA	TRBV18	TRBJ2-7	CASSPIRDYEQYF	TGTGCCAGCTCACCAATCAGGGACTACGAGCAGTACTTC
NA	NA	TRBV27	TRBJ2-5	CASSLFPGVSETQYF	TGTGCCAGCAGTTTATTCCCCGGGGTTTCGGAGACCCAGTACTTC